Listed here are 9 T cell receptor beta chains from one sample, sequenced in a study of CD8 T cells in ankylosing spondylitis. Study-level findings and limits: A TCR beta motif of fewer than 10 highly homologous variants seemed to mark ankylosing spondylitis blood.

Each CDR3 protein is one row after TCRdb ran MiXCR on the 5' RACE reads. The sample contains about 800,000 distinct CDR3 sequences, around 11% of which appear only once. These receptors' antigens are unknown. The sample taken for sequencing was blood, either unsorted or a sorted T cell fraction (not recorded which). All receptors come from a male donor with ankylosing spondylitis.

On this clonotype: The CDR3 does not end in the conserved phenylalanine or tryptophan, so this is likely a read error. The J gene is TRBJ1-1, the V gene TRBV29-1; D ambiguous. The CDR3 contains 14 residues. Germline V CDR1 and CDR2: SQVTM, ANQGSEA. V was pared by 4 bases and J by 5 bases, with 17 bases between. The CDR3 nucleotides read TGCAGCGTTGGGACCGCTGTGGAGGTTACTGAAGCTTTCCTT. This codes for CSVGTAVEVTEAFL.

The chain employs TRBV20-1 and TRBJ2-1; TRBD1 is a possible D gene (5 bases). The V gene lost 0 bases and the J gene lost 9 bases, with 15 bases spanning the gap. The CDR3 contains 14 residues. CDR1 and CDR2 (germline): DFQATT, SNEGSKA (reference sequence). CDR3 bases: TGCAGTGCTAGAGATGCAAGGGGCCCCGGTGAGCAGTTCTTC. It encodes CSARDARGPGEQFF.

In its sample, this clonotype was seen a few times. The CDR3 sequence is CASSSKTQYF. In DNA, the CDR3 is TGTGCCAGCAGTTCTAAGACCCAGTACTTC. The V gene is TRBV25-1, the J gene TRBJ2-5; no reliable D call. The CDR3 contains 10 residues. Germline V lookup: CDR1 MGHDK, CDR2 SYGVNS. Between the trimmed V and J ends, which lost 5 bases and 6 bases, there was a span of 4 bases.

This clonotype was counted only a few times. The V and J genes are TRBV5-1 and TRBJ2-2; D may be TRBD2 (6 bases). Between the trimmed V and J ends, which lost 6 bases and 0 bases, there was a span of 12 bases. Germline lookup yields CDR1 SGHRS and CDR2 YFSETQ. CDR3 length: 15 amino acids. This CDR3 reads CASTRGRPNTGELFF. CDR3 coding DNA: TGCGCCAGCACCCGGGGGAGACCGAACACCGGGGAGCTGTTTTTT.

This clonotype has only a few counts. The V call is TRBV20-1, the J call TRBJ2-3; D remains unclear. Germline V gives CDR1 DFQATT, CDR2 SNEGSKA (reference sequence). CDR3 length: 16 residues. V lost 0 bases and J lost 10, with 23 bases in between. CDR3 sequence (DNA): TGCAGTGCTAGAGATCAGTTAAATATCGTAGTTTTGGCGCAGTATTTT. Its protein product is CSARDQLNIVVLAQYF.

This clonotype was seen a few times. V and J are TRBV20-1 and TRBJ1-5; tentatively, D is TRBD1 (5 bases). CDR1 and CDR2 (germline): DFQATT, SNEGSKA (reference sequence). The CDR3 loop spans 17 amino acids. V gave up 0 bases and J gave up 0 bases, with 15 bases separating them. The CDR3 loop is CSARDFRDAYSNQPQHF. The CDR3 nucleotides are TGCAGTGCTAGAGATTTCCGGGACGCCTATAGCAATCAGCCCCAGCATTTT.

The J gene is TRBJ1-4, the V gene TRBV7-2; 7 nucleotides agree with TRBD1. J was trimmed by 0 bases and V by 5 bases; bases with no gene match: 3. CDR1 and CDR2 (germline): SGHTA, FQGNSA. The CDR3 covers 15 residues. CDR3 sequence (DNA): TGTGCCAGCAGCCGACAGGGAGCAACTAATGAAAAACTGTTTTTT. It translates to CASSRQGATNEKLFF.

This chain connects TRBV4-3 to TRBJ1-6, with 8 bases identical to TRBD1. The CDR3 is 16 residues long. Germline loops: CDR1 LGHNA, CDR2 YSLEER. Trimming at V came to 0 bases and at J to 8 bases, leaving 6 bases not matched to a gene. The DNA of the CDR3 is TGCGCCAGCAGCCAAGATCGCGACAGGGGATATTCACCCCTCCACTTT. Amino acid sequence: CASSQDRDRGYSPLHF.

This clonotype has just a few counts. V gene TRBV12-3 or TRBV12-4 combines with J gene TRBJ2-7; D is unclear. The length of the CDR3 is 14 residues. The V gene lost 3 bases and the J gene lost 2 bases, with 11 bases spanning the gap. The CDR3 reads CASSFGLRTYEQYF. The CDR3 nucleotides read TGTGCCAGCAGTTTTGGCCTACGAACCTACGAGCAGTACTTC.